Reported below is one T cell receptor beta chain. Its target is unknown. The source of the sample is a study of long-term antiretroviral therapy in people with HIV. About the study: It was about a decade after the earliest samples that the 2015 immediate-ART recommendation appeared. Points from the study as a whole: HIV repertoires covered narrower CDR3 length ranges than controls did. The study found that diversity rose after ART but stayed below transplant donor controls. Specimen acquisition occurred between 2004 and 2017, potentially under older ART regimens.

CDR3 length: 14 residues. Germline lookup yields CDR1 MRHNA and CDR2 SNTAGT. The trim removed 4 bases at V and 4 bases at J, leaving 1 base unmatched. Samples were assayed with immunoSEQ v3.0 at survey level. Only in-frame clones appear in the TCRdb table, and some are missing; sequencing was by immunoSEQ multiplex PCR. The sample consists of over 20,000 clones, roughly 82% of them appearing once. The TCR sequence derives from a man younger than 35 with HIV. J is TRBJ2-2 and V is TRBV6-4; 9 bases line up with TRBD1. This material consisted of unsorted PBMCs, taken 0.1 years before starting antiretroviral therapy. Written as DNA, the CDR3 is TGTGCCAGCAGTGGGACAGGGGCCACCGGGGAGCTGTTTTTT. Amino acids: CASSGTGATGELFF.